This T cell receptor (beta chain) is drawn from a study of cytomegalovirus exposure and HLA in healthy donors. Overall study: Genotyping showed roughly 77% of roughly 400 donors falling in the Caucasian-associated ancestry cluster. Study findings and constraints: Reportedly, fewer N-insertions than the approximately 650-donor mean appeared in an Asian-associated ancestry cluster in a later analysis. A prior analysis recorded that most TCR beta V segments were productive about 87% or about 30% of the time.

A remark on this clone: Its specificity is unknown.

The CDR3 loop spans 16 amino acids. Germline V lookup: CDR1 SGHTA, CDR2 FQGNSA. The junction had 9 bases not matched to a gene; V was cut back by 1 base and J by 9 bases. 13 Jbeta primers and 60 Vbeta primers were used for the PCR. Sequencing used immunoSEQ multiplex PCR; TCRdb keeps in-frame clones, though not all of them. This sample has tens of thousands of clones; 63% occur once, and the top ten carry about 5.9%. The sequenced sample was PBMCs. This TCR was sampled from a woman aged 25 to 45 in good health and CMV-seronegative. The V gene is TRBV7-2, the J gene TRBJ1-6, with 7 bases lining up with TRBD1. This CDR3 is CASSLERQGGSSPLHF. In DNA form, the CDR3 reads TGTGCCAGCAGCTTAGAGCGTCAGGGGGGAAGTTCACCCCTCCACTTT.